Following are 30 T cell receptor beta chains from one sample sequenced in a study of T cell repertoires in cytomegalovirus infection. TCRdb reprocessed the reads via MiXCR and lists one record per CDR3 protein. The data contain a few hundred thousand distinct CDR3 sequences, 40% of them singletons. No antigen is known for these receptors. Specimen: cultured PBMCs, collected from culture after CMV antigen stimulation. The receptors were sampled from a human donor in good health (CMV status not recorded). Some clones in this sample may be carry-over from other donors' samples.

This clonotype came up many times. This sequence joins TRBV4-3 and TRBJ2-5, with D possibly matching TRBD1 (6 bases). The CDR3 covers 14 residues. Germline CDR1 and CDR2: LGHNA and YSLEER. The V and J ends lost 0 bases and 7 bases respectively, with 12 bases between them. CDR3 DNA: TGCGCCAGCAGCCAAGATAGACAGGATGGGACCCAGTACTTC. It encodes CASSQDRQDGTQYF.

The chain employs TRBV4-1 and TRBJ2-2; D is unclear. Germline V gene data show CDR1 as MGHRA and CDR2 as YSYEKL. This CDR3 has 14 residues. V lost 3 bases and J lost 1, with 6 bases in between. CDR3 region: CASSQVGNTGELFF. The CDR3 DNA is TGCGCCAGCAGCCAGGTCGGGAACACCGGGGAGCTGTTTTTT.

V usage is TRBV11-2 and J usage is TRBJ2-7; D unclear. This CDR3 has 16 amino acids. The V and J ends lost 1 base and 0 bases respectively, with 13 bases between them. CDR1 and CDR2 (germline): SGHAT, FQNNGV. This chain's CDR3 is CASSLVPPSFSYEQYF. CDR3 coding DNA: TGTGCCAGCAGCTTAGTTCCTCCCTCATTCTCCTACGAGCAGTACTTC.

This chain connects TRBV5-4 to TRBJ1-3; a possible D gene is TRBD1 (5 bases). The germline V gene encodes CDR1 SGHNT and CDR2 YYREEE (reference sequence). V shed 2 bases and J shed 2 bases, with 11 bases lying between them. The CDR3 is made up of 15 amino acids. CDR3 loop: CASSFVGTAGNTIYF. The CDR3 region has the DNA TGTGCCAGCAGCTTCGTGGGGACCGCTGGAAACACCATATATTTT.

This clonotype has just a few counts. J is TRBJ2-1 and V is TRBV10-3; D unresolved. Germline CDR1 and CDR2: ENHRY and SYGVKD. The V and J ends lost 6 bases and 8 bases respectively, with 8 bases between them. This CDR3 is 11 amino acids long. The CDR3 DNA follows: TGTGCCATCAGAAGTCCCGATGAGCAGTTCTTC. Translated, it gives CAIRSPDEQFF.

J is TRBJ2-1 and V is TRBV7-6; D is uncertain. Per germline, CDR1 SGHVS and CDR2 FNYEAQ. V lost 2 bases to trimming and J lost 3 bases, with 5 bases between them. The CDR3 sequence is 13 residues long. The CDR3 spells CASSLIYYNEQFF. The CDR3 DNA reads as TGTGCCAGCAGCTTAATATACTACAATGAGCAGTTCTTC.

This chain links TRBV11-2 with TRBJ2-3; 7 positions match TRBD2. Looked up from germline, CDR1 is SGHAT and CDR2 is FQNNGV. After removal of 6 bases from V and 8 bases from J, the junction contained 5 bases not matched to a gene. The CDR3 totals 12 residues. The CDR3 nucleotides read TGTGCCAGCAGACGACTAGCATCTACGCAGTATTTT. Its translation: CASRRLASTQYF.

Here the CDR3 DNA reads TGCAGTGCTAGGAATTTACTAGCGGGCGGGACCTCCTACAATGAGCAGTTCTTC. This translates into CSARNLLAGGTSYNEQFF. The chain couples TRBV20-1 to TRBJ2-1, with 9 bases aligning to TRBD2. Germline V CDR1 and CDR2: DFQATT, SNEGSKA (reference sequence). The CDR3 loop spans 18 amino acids. The V and J ends lost 3 bases and 0 bases, in that order; junction bases with no gene match: 12.

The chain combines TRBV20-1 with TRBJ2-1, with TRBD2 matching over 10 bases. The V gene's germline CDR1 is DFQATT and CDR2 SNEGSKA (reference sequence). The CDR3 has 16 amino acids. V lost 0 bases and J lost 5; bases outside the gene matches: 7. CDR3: CSARDPLAGEDNEQFF. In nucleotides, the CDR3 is TGCAGTGCTAGAGACCCTCTAGCGGGAGAGGACAATGAGCAGTTCTTC.

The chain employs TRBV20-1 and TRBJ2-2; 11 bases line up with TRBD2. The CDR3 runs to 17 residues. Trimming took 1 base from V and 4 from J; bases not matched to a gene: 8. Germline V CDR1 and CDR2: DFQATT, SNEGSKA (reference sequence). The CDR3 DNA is TGCAGTGCTAGAGCCCCTAGCGGGGGGCTTATCACCGGGGAGCTGTTTTTT. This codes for CSARAPSGGLITGELFF.

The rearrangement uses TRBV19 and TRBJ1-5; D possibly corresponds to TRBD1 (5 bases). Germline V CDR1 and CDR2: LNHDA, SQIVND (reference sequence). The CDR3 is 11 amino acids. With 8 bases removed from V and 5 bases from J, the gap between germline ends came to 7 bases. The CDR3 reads CASRGDQPQHF. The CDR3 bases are TGTGCCAGTCGAGGGGATCAGCCCCAGCATTTT.

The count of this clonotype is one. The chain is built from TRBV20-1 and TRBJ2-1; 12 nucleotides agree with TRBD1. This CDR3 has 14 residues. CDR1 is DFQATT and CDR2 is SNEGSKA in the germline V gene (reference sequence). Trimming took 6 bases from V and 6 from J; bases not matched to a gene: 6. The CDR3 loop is CSAPGQGAFNEQFF. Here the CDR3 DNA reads TGCAGTGCCCCGGGACAGGGGGCATTCAATGAGCAGTTCTTC.

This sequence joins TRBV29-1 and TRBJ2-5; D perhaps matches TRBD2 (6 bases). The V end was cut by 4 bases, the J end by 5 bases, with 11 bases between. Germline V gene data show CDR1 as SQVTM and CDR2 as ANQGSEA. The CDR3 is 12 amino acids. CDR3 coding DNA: TGCAGCGTTGTGAGACTAGGGGAGACCCAGTACTTC. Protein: CSVVRLGETQYF.

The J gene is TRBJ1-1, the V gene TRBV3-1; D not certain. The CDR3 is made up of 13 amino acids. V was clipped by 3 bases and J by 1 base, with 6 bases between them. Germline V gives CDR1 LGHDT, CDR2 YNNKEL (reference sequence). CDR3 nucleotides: TGTGCCAGCAGCCAGATGAGGAACACTGAAGCTTTCTTT. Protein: CASSQMRNTEAFF.

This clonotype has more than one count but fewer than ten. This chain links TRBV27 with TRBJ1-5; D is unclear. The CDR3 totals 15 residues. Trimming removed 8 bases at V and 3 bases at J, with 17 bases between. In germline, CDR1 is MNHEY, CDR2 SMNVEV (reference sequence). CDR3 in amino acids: CASPQLRPLNQPQHF. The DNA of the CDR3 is TGTGCCAGCCCCCAACTGCGACCGCTCAATCAGCCCCAGCATTTT.

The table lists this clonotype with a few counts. CDR3: CASSRQTYEQYF. Written as DNA, the CDR3 is TGTGCCAGCAGTCGACAGACCTACGAGCAGTACTTC. The rearrangement links TRBV5-4 to TRBJ2-7; D possibly corresponds to TRBD1 (5 bases). The CDR3 loop spans 12 amino acids. V was shortened by 5 bases and J by 2 bases, with 8 bases between the two germline ends. The germline V gene has CDR1 SGHNT and CDR2 YYREEE (reference sequence).

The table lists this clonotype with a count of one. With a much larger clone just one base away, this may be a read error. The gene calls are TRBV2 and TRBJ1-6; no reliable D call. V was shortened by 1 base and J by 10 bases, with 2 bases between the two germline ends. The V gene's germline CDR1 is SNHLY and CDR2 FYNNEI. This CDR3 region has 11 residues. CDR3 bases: TGTGCCAGCAGTGAAGGGTCACCCCTCCACTTT. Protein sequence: CASSEGSPLHF.

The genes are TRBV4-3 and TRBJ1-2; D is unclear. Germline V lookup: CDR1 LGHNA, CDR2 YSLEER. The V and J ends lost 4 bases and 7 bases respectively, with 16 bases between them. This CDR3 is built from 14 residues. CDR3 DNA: TGCGCCAGCAGCCCGCCCGATGGACTATCTGGCTACACCTTC. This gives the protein CASSPPDGLSGYTF.

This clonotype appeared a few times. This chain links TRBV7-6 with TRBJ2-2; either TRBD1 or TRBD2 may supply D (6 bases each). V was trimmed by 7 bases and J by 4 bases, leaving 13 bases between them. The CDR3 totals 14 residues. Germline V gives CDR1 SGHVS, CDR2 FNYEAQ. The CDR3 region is CASTLEGGTGELFF. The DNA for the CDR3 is TGTGCCAGCACCCTCGAGGGGGGCACCGGGGAGCTGTTTTTT.

CDR3 region: CSARGWEGANTEAFF. The DNA of the CDR3 is TGCAGTGCTAGAGGTTGGGAGGGGGCGAACACTGAAGCTTTCTTT. The chain combines TRBV20-1 with TRBJ1-1; 7 positions agree with TRBD1. Germline V gene sequence: CDR1 DFQATT, CDR2 SNEGSKA (reference sequence). The CDR3 runs 15 residues. J gave up 1 base and V 1 base, and 6 bases lay outside the gene matches.

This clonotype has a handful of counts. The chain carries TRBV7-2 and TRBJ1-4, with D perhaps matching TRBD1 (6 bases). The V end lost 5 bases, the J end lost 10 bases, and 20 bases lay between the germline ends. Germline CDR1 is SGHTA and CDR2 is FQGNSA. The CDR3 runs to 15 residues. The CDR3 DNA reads TGTGCCAGCAGCCCCCATACAGGGCCCCTCGGAAAACTGTTTTTT. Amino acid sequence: CASSPHTGPLGKLFF.

The CDR3 DNA follows: TGTGCCTCCCGGCCAGGGGCCAAAAACATTCAGTACTTC. Residues: CASRPGAKNIQYF. The chain couples TRBV12-3 or TRBV12-4 to TRBJ2-4; possibly TRBD1 for D (5 bases). Trimming took off 11 bases at V and 1 base at J, with 12 bases between the two ends. This CDR3 is 13 amino acids long.

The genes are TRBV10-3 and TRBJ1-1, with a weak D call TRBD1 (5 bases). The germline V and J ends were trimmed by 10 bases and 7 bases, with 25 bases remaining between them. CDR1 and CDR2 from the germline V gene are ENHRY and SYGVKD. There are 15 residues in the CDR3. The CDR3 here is CATRLRDPRKDEAFF. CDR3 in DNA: TGTGCCACCCGACTCCGGGACCCCCGAAAGGATGAAGCTTTCTTT.

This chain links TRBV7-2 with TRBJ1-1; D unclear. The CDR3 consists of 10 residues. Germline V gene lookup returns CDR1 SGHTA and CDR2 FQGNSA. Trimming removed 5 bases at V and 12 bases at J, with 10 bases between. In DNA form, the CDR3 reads TGTGCCAGCAGCCAACAGAGGCCTTTCTTT. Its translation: CASSQQRPFF.

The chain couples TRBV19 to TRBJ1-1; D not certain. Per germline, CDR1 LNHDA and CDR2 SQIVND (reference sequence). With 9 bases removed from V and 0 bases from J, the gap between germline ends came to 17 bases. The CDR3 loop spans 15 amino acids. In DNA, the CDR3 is TGTGCCAGCAATCGGGGAAAAGGCATGAACACTGAAGCTTTCTTT. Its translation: CASNRGKGMNTEAFF. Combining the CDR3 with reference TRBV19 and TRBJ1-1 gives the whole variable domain DGGITQSPKYLFRKEGQNVTLSCEQNLNHDAMYWYRQDPGQGLRLIYYSQIVNDFQKGDIAEGYSVSREKKESFPLTVTSAQKNPTAFYLCASNRGKGMNTEAFFGQGTRLTVV.

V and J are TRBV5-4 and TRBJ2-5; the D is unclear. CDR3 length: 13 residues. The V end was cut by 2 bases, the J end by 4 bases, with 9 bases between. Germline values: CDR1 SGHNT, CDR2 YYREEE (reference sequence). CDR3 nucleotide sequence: TGTGCCAGCAGCTTCGCCTACATAGAGACCCAGTACTTC. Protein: CASSFAYIETQYF.

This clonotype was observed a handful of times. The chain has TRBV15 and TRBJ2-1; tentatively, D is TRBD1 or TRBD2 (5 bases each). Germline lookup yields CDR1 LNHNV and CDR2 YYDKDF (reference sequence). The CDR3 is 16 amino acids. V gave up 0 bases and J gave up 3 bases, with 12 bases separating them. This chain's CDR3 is CATSREGRAGYNEQFF. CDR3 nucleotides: TGTGCCACCAGCAGAGAGGGGCGGGCAGGCTACAATGAGCAGTTCTTC.

Here the CDR3 DNA reads TGTGCCAGCAGTTCACAGCATAATTCACCCCTCCACTTT. This codes for CASSSQHNSPLHF. This chain connects TRBV12-3 or TRBV12-4 to TRBJ1-6; D is unclear. The CDR3 consists of 13 residues. Trimming stripped 4 bases from V and 5 bases from J, with 6 bases between.

The DNA for the CDR3 is TGTGCCATCTCGGAGGGGCGTCTATCCTACGAGCAGTACTTC. It codes for CAISEGRLSYEQYF. The chain joins TRBV10-3 to TRBJ2-7, with a possible D match to TRBD2 (6 bases). This CDR3 contains 14 residues. Germline CDR1 reads ENHRY; CDR2 reads SYGVKD. V dropped 8 bases and J dropped 1 base, with 15 bases sitting between them.

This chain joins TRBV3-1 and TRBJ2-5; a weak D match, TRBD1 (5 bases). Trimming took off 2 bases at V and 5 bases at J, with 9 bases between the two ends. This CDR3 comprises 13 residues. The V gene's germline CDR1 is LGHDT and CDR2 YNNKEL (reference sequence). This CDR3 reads CASSQPGSETQYF. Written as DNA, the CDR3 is TGTGCCAGCAGCCAACCAGGGTCGGAGACCCAGTACTTC.